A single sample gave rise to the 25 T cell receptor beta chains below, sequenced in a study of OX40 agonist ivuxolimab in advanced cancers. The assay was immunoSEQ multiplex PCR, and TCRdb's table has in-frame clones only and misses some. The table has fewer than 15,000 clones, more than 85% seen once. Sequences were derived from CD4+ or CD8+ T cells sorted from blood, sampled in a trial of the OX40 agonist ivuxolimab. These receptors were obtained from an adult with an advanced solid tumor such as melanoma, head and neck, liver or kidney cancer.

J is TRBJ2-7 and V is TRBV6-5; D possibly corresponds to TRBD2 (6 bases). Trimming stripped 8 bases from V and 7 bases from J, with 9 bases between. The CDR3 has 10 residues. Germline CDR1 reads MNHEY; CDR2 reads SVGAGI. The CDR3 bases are TGTGCCAGCCTGGGGAGGGAGCAGTACTTC. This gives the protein CASLGREQYF.

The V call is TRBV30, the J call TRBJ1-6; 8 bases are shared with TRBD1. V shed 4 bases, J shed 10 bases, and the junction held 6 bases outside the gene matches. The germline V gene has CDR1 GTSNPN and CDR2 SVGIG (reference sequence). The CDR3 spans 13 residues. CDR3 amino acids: CAWKDRGRSPLHF. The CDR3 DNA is TGTGCCTGGAAAGACAGGGGAAGATCACCCCTCCACTTT.

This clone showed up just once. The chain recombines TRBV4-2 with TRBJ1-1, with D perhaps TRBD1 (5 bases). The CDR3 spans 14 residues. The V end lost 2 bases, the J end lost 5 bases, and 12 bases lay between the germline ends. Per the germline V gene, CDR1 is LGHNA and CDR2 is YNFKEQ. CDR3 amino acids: CASSQFLGGTEAFF. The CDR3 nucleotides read TGTGCCAGCAGCCAATTTTTGGGGGGAACTGAAGCTTTCTTT.

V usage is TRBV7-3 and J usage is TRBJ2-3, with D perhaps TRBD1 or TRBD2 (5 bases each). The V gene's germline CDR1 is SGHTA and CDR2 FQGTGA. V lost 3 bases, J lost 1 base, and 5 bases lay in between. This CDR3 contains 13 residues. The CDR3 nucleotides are TGTGCCAGCAGCTTGGGGGGCACAGATACGCAGTATTTT. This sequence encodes CASSLGGTDTQYF.

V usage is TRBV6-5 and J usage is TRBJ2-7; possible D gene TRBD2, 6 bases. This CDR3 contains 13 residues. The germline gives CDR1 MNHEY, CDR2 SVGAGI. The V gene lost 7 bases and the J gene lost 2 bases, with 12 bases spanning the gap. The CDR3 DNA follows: TGTGCCAGCAATAGCGGCAGCCCCTACGAGCAGTACTTC. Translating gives CASNSGSPYEQYF.

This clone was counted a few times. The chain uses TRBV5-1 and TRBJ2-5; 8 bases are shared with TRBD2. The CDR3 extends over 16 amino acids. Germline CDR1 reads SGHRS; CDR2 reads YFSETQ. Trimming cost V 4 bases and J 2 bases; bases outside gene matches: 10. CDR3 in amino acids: CASSPTVAGNQETQYF. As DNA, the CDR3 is TGCGCCAGCAGCCCCACGGTAGCGGGGAATCAAGAGACCCAGTACTTC.

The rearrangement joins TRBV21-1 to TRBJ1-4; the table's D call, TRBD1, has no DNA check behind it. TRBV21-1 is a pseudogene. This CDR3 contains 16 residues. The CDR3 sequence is CASSKGGTSTNEKLFF. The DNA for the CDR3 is TGTGCCAGCAGCAAAGGAGGGACAAGTACTAATGAAAAACTGTTTTTT.

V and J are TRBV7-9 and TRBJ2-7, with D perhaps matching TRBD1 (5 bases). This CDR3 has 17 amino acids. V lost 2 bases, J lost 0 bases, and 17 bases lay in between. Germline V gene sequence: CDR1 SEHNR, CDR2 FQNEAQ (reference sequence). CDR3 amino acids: CASSLTSWYDSSYEQYF. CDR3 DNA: TGTGCCAGCAGCTTAACCAGCTGGTACGACAGCTCCTACGAGCAGTACTTC.

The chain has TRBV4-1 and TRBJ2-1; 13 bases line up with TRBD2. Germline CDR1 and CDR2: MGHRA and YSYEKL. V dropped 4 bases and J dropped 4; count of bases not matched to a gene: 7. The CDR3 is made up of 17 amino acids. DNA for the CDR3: TGCGCCAGCAGCCCATGGACTAGCGGGGGATTATACAATGAGCAGTTCTTC. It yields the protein CASSPWTSGGLYNEQFF.

The CDR3 DNA follows: TGTGCCTGGAGTGTGACAGGGGTCTACACTGAAGCTTTCTTT. It is translated as CAWSVTGVYTEAFF. The V gene is TRBV30, the J gene TRBJ1-1; TRBD1 matches at 8 bases. With 0 bases clipped from V and 3 bases from J, the junction kept 3 bases outside the gene matches. Germline CDR1 reads GTSNPN; CDR2 reads SVGIG (reference sequence). The CDR3 spans 14 residues.

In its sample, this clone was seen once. This CDR3 is CASSSIGELFF. In DNA, the CDR3 is TGTGCCAGCAGTTCCATCGGGGAGCTGTTTTTT. The rearrangement joins TRBV6-5 to TRBJ2-2; D ambiguous. Trimming removed 4 bases from V and 7 bases from J, with 4 bases in between. Germline CDR1 is MNHEY and CDR2 is SVGAGI. This CDR3 is 11 amino acids long.

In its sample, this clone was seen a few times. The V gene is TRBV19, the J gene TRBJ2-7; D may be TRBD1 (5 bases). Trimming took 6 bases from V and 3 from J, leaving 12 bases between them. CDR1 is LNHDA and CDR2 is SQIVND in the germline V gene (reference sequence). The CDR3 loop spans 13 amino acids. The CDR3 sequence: CASRGRVRYEQYF. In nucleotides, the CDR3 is TGTGCCAGTAGGGGCAGGGTTCGCTACGAGCAGTACTTC.

The CDR3 loop reads CASSHPGQVVSEQYF. The CDR3 nucleotides are TGCGCCAGCAGCCATCCGGGACAGGTTGTTAGCGAGCAGTACTTC. The rearrangement uses TRBV4-1 and TRBJ2-7, with 8 positions matching TRBD1. CDR3 size: 15 residues. V lost 3 bases to trimming and J lost 6 bases; unmatched junction nucleotides: 10. Germline CDR1 and CDR2: MGHRA and YSYEKL.

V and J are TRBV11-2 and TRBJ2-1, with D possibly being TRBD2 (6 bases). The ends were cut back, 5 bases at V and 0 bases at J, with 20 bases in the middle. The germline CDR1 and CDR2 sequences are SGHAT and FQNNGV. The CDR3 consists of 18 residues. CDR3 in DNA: TGTGCCAGCAGCGATACCAACTCCGGGACTGCCTCCTACAATGAGCAGTTCTTC. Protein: CASSDTNSGTASYNEQFF.

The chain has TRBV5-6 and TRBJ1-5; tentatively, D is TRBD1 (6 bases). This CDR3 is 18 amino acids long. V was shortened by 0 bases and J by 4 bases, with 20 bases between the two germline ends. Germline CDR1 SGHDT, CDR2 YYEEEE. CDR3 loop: CASSLVLRDTPTNQPQHF. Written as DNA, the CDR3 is TGTGCCAGCAGCTTGGTTCTACGGGACACACCGACAAATCAGCCCCAGCATTTT.

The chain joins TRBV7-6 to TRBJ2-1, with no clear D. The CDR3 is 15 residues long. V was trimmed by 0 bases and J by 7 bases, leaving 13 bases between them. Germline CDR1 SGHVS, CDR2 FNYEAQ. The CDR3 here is CASSLAGSFENEQFF. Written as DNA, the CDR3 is TGTGCCAGCAGCTTAGCGGGCAGTTTTGAAAATGAGCAGTTCTTC.

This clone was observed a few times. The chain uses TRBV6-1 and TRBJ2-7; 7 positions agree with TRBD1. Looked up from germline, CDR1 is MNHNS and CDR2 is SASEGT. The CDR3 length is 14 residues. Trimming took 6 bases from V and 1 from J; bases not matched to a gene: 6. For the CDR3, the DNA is TGTGCCAGCAGCCCTGGGACAGTGTCCTACGAGCAGTACTTC. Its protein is CASSPGTVSYEQYF.

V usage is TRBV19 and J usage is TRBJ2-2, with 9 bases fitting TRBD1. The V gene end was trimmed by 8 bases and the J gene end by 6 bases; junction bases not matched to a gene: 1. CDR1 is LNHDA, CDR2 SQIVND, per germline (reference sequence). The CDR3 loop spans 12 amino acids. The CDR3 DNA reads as TGTGCCAGTCGACAGGGGGCCGGGGAGCTGTTTTTT. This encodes CASRQGAGELFF.

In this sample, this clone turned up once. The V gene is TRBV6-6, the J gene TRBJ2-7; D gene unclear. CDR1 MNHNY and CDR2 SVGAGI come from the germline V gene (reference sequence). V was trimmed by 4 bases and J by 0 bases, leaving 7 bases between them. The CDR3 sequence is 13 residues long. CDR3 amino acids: CASSLYGSYEQYF. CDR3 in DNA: TGTGCCAGCAGTTTGTACGGCTCCTACGAGCAGTACTTC.

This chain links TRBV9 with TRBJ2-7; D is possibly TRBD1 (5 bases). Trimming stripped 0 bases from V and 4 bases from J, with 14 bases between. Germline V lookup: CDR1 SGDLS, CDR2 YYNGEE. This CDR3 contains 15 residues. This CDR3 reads CASSVEDGAVYEQYF. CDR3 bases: TGTGCCAGCAGCGTAGAAGATGGGGCAGTTTACGAGCAGTACTTC. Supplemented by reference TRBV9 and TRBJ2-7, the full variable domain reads DSGVTQTPKHLITATGQRVTLRCSPRSGDLSVYWYQQSLDQGLQFLIQYYNGEERAKGNILERFSAQQFPDLHSELNLSSLELGDSALYFCASSVEDGAVYEQYFGPGTRLTVT.

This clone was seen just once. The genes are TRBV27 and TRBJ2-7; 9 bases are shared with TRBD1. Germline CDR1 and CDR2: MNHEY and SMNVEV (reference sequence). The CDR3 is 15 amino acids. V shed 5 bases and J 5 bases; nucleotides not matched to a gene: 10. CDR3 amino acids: CASSPEIGTGNEQYF. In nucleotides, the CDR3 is TGTGCCAGCAGTCCCGAGATCGGGACAGGGAACGAGCAGTACTTC.

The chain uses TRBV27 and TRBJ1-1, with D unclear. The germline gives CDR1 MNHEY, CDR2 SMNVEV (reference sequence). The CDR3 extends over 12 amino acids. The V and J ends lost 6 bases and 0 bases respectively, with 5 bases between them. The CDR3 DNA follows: TGTGCCAGCAGGAGTTTGAACACTGAAGCTTTCTTT. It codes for CASRSLNTEAFF.

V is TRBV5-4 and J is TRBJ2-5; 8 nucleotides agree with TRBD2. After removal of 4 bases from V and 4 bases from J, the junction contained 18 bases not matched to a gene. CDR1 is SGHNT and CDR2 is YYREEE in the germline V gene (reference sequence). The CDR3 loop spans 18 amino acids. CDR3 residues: CASSPGWAGGQRTETQYF. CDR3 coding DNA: TGTGCCAGCAGCCCCGGTTGGGCGGGGGGCCAACGGACAGAGACCCAGTACTTC. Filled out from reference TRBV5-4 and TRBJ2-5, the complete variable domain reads ETGVTQSPTHLIKTRGQQVTLRCSSQSGHNTVSWYQQALGQGPQFIFQYYREEENGRGNFPPRFSGLQFPNYSSELNVNALELDDSALYLCASSPGWAGGQRTETQYFGPGTRLLVL.

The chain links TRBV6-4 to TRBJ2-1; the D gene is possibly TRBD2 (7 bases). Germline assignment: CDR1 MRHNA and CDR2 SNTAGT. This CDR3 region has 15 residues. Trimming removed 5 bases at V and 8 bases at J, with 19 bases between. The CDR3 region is CASSQGEGGPDEQFF. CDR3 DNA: TGTGCCAGCAGTCAGGGCGAGGGGGGGCCCGATGAGCAGTTCTTC.

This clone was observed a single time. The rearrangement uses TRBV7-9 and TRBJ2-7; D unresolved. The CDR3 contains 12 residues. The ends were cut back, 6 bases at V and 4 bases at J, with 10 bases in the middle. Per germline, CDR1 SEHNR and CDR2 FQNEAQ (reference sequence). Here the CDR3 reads CASSPNLYEQYF. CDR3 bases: TGTGCCAGCAGTCCGAACTTATACGAGCAGTACTTC.